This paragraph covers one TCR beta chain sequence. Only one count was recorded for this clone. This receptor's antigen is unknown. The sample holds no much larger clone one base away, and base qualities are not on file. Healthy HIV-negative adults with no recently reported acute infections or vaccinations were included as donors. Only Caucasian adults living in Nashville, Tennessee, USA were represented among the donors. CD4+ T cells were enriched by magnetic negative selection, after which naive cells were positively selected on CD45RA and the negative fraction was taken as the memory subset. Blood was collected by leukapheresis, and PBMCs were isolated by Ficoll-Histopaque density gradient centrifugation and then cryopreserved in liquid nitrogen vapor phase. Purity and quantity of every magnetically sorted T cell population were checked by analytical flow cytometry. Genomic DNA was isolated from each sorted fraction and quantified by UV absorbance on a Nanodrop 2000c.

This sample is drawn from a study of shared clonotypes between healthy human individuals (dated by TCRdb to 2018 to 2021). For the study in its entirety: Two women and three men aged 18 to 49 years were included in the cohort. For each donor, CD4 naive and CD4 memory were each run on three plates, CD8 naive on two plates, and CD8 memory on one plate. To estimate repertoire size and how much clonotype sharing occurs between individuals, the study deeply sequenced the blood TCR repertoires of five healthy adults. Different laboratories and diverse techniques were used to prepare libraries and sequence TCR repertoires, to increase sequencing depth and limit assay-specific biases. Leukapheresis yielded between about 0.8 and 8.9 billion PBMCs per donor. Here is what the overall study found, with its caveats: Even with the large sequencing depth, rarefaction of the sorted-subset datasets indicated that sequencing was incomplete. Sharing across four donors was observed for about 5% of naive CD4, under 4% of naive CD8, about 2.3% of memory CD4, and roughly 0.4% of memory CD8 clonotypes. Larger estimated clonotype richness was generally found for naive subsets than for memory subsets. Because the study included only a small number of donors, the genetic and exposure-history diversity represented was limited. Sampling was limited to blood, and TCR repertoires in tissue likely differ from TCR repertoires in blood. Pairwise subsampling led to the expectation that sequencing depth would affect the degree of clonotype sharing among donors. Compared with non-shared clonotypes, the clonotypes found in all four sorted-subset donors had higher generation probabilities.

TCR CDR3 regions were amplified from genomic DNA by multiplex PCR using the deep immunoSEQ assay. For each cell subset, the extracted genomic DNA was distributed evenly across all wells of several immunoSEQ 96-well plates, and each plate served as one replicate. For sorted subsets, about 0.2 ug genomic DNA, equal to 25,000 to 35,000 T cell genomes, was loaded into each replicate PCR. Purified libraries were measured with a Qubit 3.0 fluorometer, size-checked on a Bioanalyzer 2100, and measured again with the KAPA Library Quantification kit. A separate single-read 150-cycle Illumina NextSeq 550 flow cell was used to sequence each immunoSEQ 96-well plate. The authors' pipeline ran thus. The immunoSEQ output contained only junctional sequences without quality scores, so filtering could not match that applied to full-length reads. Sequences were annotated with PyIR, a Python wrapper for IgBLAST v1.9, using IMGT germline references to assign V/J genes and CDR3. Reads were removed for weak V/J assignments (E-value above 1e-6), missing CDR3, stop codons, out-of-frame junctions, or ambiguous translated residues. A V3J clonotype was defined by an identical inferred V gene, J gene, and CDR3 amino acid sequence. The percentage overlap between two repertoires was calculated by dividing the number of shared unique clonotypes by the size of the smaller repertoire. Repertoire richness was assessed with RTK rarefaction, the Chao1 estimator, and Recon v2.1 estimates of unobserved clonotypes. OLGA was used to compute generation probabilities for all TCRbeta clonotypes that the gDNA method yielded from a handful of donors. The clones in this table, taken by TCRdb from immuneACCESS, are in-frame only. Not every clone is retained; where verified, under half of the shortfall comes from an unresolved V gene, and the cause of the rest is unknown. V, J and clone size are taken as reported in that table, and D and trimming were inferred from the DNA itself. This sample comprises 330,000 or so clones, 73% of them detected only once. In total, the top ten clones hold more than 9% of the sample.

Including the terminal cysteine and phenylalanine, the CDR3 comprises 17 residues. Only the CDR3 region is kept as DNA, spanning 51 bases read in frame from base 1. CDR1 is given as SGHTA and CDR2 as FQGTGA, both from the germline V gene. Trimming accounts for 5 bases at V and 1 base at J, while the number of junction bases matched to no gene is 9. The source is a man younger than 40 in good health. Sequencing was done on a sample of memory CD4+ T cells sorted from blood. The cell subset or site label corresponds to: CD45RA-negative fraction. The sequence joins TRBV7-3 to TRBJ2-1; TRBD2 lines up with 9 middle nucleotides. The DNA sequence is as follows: TGTGCCAGCAGCCCACTCCGCGGGAGGGCGTCCTACAATGAGCAGTTCTTC. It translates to CASSPLRGRASYNEQFF.